This entry is about one T cell receptor (beta chain). This clonotype came up many times. The antigen this receptor binds is unknown. One base away there is no much larger clone; base qualities are not given. Trimming takes 5 bases from V and 7 bases from J, and the germline ends sit 14 bases apart. The CDR3 sequence holds 13 residues, the cysteine and phenylalanine included. Just the 39-base CDR3 DNA is kept, in frame starting at base 1. TCRdb shows the sequencer as Illumina HiSeq 2500. First-strand cDNA was synthesized using Superscript III and a set of TRAV- and TRBV-specific primers, so that both TCRalpha and TCRbeta chains were covered. A roughly 22-cycle PCR with Phusion amplified the TCRs, pairing a constant-region primer with the adapter that was attached to the V primers. Amplification of the isolated mRNA was done with the MessageAmp II aRNA Amplification Kit, which involved a roughly 15-hour in vitro transcription at 37 degrees C. The Dynabeads mRNA DIRECT Purification Kit was used to isolate the mRNA for TCR sequencing. Indexed Illumina adapters were added in a second Phusion PCR of 20 to 25 cycles, after which AMPure XP beads were used to purify the products. The study's own analysis went as follows. Custom Perl scripts were used to pool TCR sequences that encoded the same protein, to remove out-of-frame sequences, and to calculate the abundance of each clonotype. Any TCR sequence backed by just one read was left out of the analysis. Among the metrics used to describe the repertoires were Shannon entropy, Gini index, clonality, richness, and the frequency of TCRs shared between repertoires. Starting from the raw public reads, TCRdb applied fastp trimming at Q25, assembled clones with MiXCR and retained in-frame beta chains. Rows merge per CDR3 protein into single entries with the most common DNA and genes. These V and J calls are TCRdb output, not the study's own analysis. For this sample there are under 90,000 distinct CDR3 sequences; over 15% appear just once. The biggest ten clones account for approximately 2.8% of the sample.

This specimen belongs to a study of low-dose radiotherapy and immunotherapy resistance in tumors (dated by TCRdb to the early 2020s). About the full investigation: Cohort 1 received 0.5 Gy per fraction every 2 weeks, with a prescribed total PTV dose of 6.5 Gy. Nivolumab and ipilimumab were both given intravenously, with nivolumab at a 240 mg flat dose every two weeks and ipilimumab at 1 mg/kg every six weeks. Cohort 2 received 1 Gy per fraction every two weeks, with a total of 13 Gy over 26 weeks. Trial participants were not randomized into treatment groups. Intravenous cyclophosphamide at 200 mg/m2 was administered every two weeks, one day ahead of each radiation and immunotherapy administration. Starting on cycle 1 day 1, patients took 300 mg of aspirin by mouth once daily for four cycles. Eight patients were included in the translational analysis: three from the first dose cohort and the first five from the second dose cohort.

In light of the paper, this sample's time point label describes: before trial treatment. Donors were enrolled in RACIN, a single-arm phase I dose-escalation trial combining nivolumab, ipilimumab, aspirin, low-dose cyclophosphamide and low-dose radiotherapy. Patients with advanced, TIL-negative solid tumors were considered eligible. Rearrangement joined TRBV12-3 or TRBV12-4 to TRBJ1-2; no D gene is confidently identified. This receptor was obtained from a male donor with prostate cancer. Sample: PBMCs, taken before treatment. The CDR3 sequence is CASSERSDTGYTF. The DNA sequence is given as TGTGCCAGCAGTGAAAGGTCCGATACTGGCTACACCTTC.